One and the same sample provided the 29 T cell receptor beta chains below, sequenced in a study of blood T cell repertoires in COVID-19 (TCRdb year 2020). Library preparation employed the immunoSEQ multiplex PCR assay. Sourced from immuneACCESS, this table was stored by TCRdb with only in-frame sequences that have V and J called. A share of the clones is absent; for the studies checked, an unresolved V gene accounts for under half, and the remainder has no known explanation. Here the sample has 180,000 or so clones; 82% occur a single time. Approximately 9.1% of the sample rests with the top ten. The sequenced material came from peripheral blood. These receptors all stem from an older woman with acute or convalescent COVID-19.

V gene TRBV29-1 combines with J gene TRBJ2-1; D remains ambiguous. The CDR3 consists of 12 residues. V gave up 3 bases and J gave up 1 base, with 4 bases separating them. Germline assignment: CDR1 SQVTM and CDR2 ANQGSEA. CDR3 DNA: TGCAGCGTTGACAGGTCCTACAATGAGCAGTTCTTC. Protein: CSVDRSYNEQFF.

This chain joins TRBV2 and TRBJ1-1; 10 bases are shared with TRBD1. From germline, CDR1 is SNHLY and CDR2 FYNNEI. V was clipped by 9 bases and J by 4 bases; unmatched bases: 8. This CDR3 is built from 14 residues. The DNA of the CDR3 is TGTGCCAGTCTCCCCGGGACAGGGGTCACTGAAGCTTTCTTT. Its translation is CASLPGTGVTEAFF.

The CDR3 reads CATSRGSGLGGYNEQFF. The CDR3 DNA reads as TGTGCCACCAGCAGGGGGTCCGGACTAGGGGGATACAATGAGCAGTTCTTC. The J gene is TRBJ2-1, the V gene TRBV15; D perhaps matches TRBD2 (7 bases). The CDR3 is 17 residues long. The V gene lost 3 bases and the J gene lost 4 bases, with 19 bases spanning the gap. Germline loops: CDR1 LNHNV, CDR2 YYDKDF (reference sequence).

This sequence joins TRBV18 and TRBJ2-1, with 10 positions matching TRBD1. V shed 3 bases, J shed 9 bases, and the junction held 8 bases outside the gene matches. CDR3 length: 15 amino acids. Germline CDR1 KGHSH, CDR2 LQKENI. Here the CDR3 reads CASSPYDRGHIEQFF. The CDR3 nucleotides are TGTGCCAGCTCACCGTACGACAGGGGGCATATTGAGCAGTTCTTC. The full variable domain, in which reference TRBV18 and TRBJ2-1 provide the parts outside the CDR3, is NAGVMQNPRHLVRRRGQEARLRCSPMKGHSHVYWYRQLPEEGLKFMVYLQKENIIDESGMPKERFSAEFPKEGPSILRIQQVVRGDSAAYFCASSPYDRGHIEQFFGPGTRLTVL.

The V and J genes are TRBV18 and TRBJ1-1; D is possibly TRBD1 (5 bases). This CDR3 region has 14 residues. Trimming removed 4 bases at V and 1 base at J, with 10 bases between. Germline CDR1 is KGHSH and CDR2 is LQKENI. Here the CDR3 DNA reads TGTGCCAGCTCACGCGACAGCTCGAACACTGAAGCTTTCTTT. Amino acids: CASSRDSSNTEAFF.

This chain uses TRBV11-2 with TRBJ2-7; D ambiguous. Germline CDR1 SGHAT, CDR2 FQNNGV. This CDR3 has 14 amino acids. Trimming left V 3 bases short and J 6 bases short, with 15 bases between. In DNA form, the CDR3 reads TGTGCCAGCAGCTTCCCGGGTTATATGGTCGAGCAGTACTTC. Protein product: CASSFPGYMVEQYF.

The CDR3 nucleotides read TGTGCCATCAGTGATGCGGGAGGTACCACCTACGAGCAGTACTTC. Encoded protein: CAISDAGGTTYEQYF. The chain links TRBV10-3 to TRBJ2-7; 8 bases line up with TRBD2. Germline CDR1 ENHRY, CDR2 SYGVKD. The CDR3 spans 15 residues. After removal of 3 bases from V and 2 bases from J, the junction contained 6 bases not matched to a gene.

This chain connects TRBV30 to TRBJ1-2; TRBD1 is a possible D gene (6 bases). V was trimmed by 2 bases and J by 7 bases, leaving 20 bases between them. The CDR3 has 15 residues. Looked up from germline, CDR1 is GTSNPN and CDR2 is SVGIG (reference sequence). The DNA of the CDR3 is TGTGCCTGGAGTCCAACAGGGTTGCACTCAAGTGGCTACACCTTC. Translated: CAWSPTGLHSSGYTF.

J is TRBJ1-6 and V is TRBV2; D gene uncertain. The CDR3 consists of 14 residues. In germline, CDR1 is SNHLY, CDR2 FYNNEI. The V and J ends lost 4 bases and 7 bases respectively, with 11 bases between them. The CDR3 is CASSVGPKNSPLHF. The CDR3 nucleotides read TGTGCCAGCAGTGTCGGTCCGAAAAATTCACCCCTCCACTTT.

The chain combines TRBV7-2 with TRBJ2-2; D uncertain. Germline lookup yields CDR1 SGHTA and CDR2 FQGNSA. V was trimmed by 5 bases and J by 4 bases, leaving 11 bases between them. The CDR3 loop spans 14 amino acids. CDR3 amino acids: CASSLIGPTGELFF. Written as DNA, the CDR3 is TGTGCCAGCAGCCTGATTGGCCCCACCGGGGAGCTGTTTTTT.

CDR3 in amino acids: CASSRPTGTEQFF. The CDR3 DNA reads TGTGCCAGCAGTCGCCCGACAGGGACTGAGCAGTTCTTC. V is TRBV12-3 or TRBV12-4 and J is TRBJ2-1; 7 positions agree with TRBD1. V shed 5 bases, J shed 9 bases, and the junction held 7 bases outside the gene matches. This CDR3 has 13 residues.

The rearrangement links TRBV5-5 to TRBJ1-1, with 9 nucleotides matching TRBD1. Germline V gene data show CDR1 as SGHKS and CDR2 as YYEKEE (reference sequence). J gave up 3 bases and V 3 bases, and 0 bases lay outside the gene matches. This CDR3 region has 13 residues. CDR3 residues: CASSWDRDTEAFF. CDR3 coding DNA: TGTGCCAGCAGCTGGGACAGGGACACTGAAGCTTTCTTT.

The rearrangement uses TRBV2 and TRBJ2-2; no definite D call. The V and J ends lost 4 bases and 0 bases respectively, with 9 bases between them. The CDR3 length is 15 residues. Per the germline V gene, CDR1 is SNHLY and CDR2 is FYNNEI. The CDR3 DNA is TGTGCCAGCAGTGGGGCTGTCGCGAACACCGGGGAGCTGTTTTTT. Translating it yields CASSGAVANTGELFF.

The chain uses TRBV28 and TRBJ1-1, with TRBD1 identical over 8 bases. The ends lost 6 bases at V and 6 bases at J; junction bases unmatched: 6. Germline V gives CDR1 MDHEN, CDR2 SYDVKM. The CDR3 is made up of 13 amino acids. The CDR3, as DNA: TGTGCCAGCAGCCTACAGGGGGATCCTGAAGCTTTCTTT. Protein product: CASSLQGDPEAFF.

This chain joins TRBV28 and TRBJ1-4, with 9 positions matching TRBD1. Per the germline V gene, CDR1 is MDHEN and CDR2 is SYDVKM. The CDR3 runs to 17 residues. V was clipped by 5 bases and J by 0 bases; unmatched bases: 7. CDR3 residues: CASSPPGQGATNEKLFF. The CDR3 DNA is TGTGCCAGCAGTCCTCCGGGACAGGGTGCAACTAATGAAAAACTGTTTTTT.

The CDR3 bases are TGTGCCAGCAGCTTAGGGGCAGACTATGGCTACACCTTC. Translation: CASSLGADYGYTF. The V and J genes are TRBV7-2 and TRBJ1-2, with unresolved D. Germline V lookup: CDR1 SGHTA, CDR2 FQGNSA. Trimming shortened V by 1 base and J by 3 bases, and 6 bases separated the two germline ends. The CDR3 is 13 residues long. The variable domain in full, with the rest retrieved from reference TRBV7-2 and TRBJ1-2, is GAGVSQSPSNKVTEKGKDVELRCDPISGHTALYWYRQSLGQGLEFLIYFQGNSAPDKSGLPSDRFSAERTGGSVSTLTIQRTQQEDSAVYLCASSLGADYGYTFGSGTRLTVV.

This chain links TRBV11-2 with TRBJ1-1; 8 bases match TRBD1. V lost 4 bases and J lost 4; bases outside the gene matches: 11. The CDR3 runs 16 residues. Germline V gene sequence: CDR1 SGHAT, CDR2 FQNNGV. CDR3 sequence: CASSSRTGWGSTEAFF. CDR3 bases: TGTGCCAGCAGCTCTCGGACAGGGTGGGGGAGCACTGAAGCTTTCTTT.

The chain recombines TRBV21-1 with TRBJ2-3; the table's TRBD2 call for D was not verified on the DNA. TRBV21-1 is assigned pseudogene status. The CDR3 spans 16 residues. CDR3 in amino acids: CASSKGRLPGTDTQYF. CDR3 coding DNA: TGTGCCAGCAGCAAAGGGCGGTTGCCGGGGACAGATACGCAGTATTTT.

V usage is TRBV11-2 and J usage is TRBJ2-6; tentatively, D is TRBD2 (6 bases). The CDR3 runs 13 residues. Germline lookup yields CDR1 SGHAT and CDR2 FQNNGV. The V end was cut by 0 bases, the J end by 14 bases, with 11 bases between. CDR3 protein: CASSLDAGRFLTF. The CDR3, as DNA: TGTGCCAGCAGCTTAGATGCAGGGAGGTTCCTGACTTTC.

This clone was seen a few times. This chain's CDR3 is CASRPQGYSEKLFF. CDR3 sequence (DNA): TGTGCCAGCAGGCCACAGGGTTATAGCGAAAAACTGTTTTTT. This rearrangement joins TRBV6-6 to TRBJ1-4, with D possibly matching TRBD1 (6 bases). Trimming pared 6 bases from V and 8 bases from J, leaving 16 bases between. The CDR3 contains 14 residues. The germline gives CDR1 MNHNY, CDR2 SVGAGI (reference sequence).

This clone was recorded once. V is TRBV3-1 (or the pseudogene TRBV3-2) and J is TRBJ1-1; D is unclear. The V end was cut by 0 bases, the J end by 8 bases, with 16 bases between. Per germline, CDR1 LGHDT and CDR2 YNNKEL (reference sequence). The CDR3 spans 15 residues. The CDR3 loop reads CASSQEVAVTAEAFF. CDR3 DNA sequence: TGTGCCAGCAGCCAAGAAGTAGCGGTGACGGCAGAAGCTTTCTTT.

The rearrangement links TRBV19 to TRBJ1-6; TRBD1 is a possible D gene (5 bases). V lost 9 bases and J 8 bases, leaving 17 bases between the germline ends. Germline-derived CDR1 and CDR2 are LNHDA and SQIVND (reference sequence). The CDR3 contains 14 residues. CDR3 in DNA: TGTGCCAGCAGACGCAGGGAAAAGGATTCACCCCTCCACTTT. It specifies CASRRREKDSPLHF. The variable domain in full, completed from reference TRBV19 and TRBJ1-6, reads DGGITQSPKYLFRKEGQNVTLSCEQNLNHDAMYWYRQDPGQGLRLIYYSQIVNDFQKGDIAEGYSVSREKKESFPLTVTSAQKNPTAFYLCASRRREKDSPLHFGNGTRLTVT.

CDR3 nucleotides: TGTGCCAGCAGCTTTTTTGGCGGTCCCGCGACGGCGGACACAGATACGCAGTATTTT. Translated: CASSFFGGPATADTDTQYF. The rearrangement joins TRBV5-7 to TRBJ2-3, with unresolved D. TRBV5-7 is known as an ORF, though its function is uncertain. The length of the CDR3 is 19 residues. V was cut by 2 bases and J by 2 bases, with 24 bases left in between.

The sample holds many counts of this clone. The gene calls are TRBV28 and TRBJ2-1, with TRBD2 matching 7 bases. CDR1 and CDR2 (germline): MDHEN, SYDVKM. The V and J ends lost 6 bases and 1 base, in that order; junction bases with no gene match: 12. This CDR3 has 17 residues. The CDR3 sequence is CASSPAGRGESYNEQFF. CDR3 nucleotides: TGTGCCAGCAGCCCCGCCGGTCGGGGGGAATCCTACAATGAGCAGTTCTTC.

CDR3 sequence reads: CASSSTRGRGGSPLHF. CDR3 bases: TGTGCCAGCAGCTCTACCCGGGGACGAGGGGGTTCACCCCTCCACTTT. The chain links TRBV11-2 to TRBJ1-6, with TRBD1 as a possible D gene (6 bases). From germline, CDR1 is SGHAT and CDR2 FQNNGV. V was cut by 4 bases and J by 9 bases, with 19 bases left in between. This CDR3 spans 16 amino acids.

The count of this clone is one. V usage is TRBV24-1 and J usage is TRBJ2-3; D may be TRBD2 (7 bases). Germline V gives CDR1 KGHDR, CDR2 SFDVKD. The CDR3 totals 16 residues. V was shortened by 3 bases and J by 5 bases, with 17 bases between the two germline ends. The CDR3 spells CATSDPTGRAGDTQYF. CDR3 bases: TGTGCCACCAGTGATCCCACAGGGAGGGCCGGAGATACGCAGTATTTT.

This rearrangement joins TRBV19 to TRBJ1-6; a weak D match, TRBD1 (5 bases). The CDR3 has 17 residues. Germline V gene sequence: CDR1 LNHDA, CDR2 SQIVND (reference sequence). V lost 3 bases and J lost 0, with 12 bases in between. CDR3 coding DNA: TGTGCCAGTAGTATGAAGACAGCCAGCTCCTATAATTCACCCCTCCACTTT. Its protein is CASSMKTASSYNSPLHF.

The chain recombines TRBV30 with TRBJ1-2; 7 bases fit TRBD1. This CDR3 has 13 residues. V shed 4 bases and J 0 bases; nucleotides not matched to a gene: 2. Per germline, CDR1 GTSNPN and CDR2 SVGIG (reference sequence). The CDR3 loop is CAWTGTANYGYTF. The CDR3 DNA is TGTGCCTGGACCGGGACAGCTAACTATGGCTACACCTTC.

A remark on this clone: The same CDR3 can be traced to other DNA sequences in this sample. CDR3 in amino acids: CASSHGQGNYGYTF. For the CDR3, the DNA is TGCGCCAGCAGCCACGGACAGGGAAACTATGGCTACACCTTC. V usage is TRBV5-1 and J usage is TRBJ1-2; 8 bases line up with TRBD1. CDR3 length: 14 residues. Germline lookup yields CDR1 SGHRS and CDR2 YFSETQ. Trimming removed 4 bases from V and 2 bases from J; junction bases left unmatched: 4.